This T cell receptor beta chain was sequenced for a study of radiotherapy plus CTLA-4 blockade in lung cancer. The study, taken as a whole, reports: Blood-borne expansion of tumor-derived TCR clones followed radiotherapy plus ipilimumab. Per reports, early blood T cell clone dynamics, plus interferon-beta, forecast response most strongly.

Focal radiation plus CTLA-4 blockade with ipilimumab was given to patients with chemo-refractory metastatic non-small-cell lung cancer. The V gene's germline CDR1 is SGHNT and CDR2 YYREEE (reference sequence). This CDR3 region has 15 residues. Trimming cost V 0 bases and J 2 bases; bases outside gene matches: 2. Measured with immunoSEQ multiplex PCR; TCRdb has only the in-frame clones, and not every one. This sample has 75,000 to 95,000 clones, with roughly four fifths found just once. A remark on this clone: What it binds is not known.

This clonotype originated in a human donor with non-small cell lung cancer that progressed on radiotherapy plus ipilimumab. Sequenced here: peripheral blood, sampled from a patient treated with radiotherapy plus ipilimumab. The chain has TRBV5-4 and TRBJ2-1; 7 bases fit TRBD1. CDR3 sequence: CASSLDGTAYNEQFF. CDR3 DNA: TGTGCCAGCAGCTTGGACGGGACAGCCTACAATGAGCAGTTCTTC. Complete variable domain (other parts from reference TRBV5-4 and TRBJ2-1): ETGVTQSPTHLIKTRGQQVTLRCSSQSGHNTVSWYQQALGQGPQFIFQYYREEENGRGNFPPRFSGLQFPNYSSELNVNALELDDSALYLCASSLDGTAYNEQFFGPGTRLTVL.